A single sample is the source of the 9 T cell receptor beta chains below, sequenced in a study of Ad26.COV2.S vaccination and SARS-CoV-2 variants. Produced via immunoSEQ multiplex PCR; TCRdb's table is partial and in-frame only. The sample yields fewer than 600,000 clones, nearly 90% seen once. As to treatment: 19 received Ad26.COV2.S at low or high dose, single or two shots; 5 received placebo; per-sample allocation not given. The samples date from day 63 after the first vaccine or placebo injection. The input for sequencing was peripheral blood, taken in a trial of Ad26.COV2.S vaccine versus placebo. These receptor sequences come from a person aged 18-60 years who received the Ad26.COV2.S COVID-19 vaccine or a placebo.

This clone has just a few counts. V is TRBV7-6 and J is TRBJ2-7; 7 bases are shared with TRBD2. Germline V gene lookup returns CDR1 SGHVS and CDR2 FNYEAQ. CDR3 length: 14 residues. J lost 7 bases, V lost 5 bases, and 11 bases had no gene match. In nucleotides, the CDR3 is TGTGCCAGCAGCCGGAGGGACGGCGGGGGAGAGCAGTACTTC. It translates to CASSRRDGGGEQYF.

V usage is TRBV5-1 and J usage is TRBJ1-1; D is uncertain. The CDR3 covers 13 residues. Trimming pared 4 bases from V and 0 bases from J, leaving 7 bases between. The germline gives CDR1 SGHRS, CDR2 YFSETQ. Here the CDR3 reads CASSLLMNTEAFF. CDR3 DNA: TGCGCCAGCAGCCTACTTATGAACACTGAAGCTTTCTTT.

The V gene is TRBV6-5, the J gene TRBJ1-1; D not certain. Deletions cut 0 bases from V and 5 bases from J, with 1 base between. The CDR3 loop spans 11 amino acids. Germline V CDR1 and CDR2: MNHEY, SVGAGI. The CDR3 nucleotides are TGTGCCAGCAGTTACTCGACTGAAGCTTTCTTT. It codes for CASSYSTEAFF.

This chain links TRBV5-1 with TRBJ2-3, with D unresolved. The CDR3 has 12 residues. Germline CDR1 SGHRS, CDR2 YFSETQ. V lost 4 bases and J 6 bases, leaving 9 bases between the germline ends. The CDR3 DNA is TGCGCCAGCAGCCCCACGGTGGATACGCAGTATTTT. This sequence encodes CASSPTVDTQYF.

The chain recombines TRBV27 with TRBJ2-7; D unresolved. The CDR3 loop spans 12 amino acids. V lost 1 base and J lost 4, with 5 bases in between. CDR1 MNHEY and CDR2 SMNVEV come from the germline V gene (reference sequence). In nucleotides, the CDR3 is TGTGCCAGCAGTTTATGGGGATACGAGCAGTACTTC. It encodes CASSLWGYEQYF.

The chain is built from TRBV6-2 or TRBV6-3 and TRBJ1-5, with 7 bases that match TRBD1. The CDR3 has 15 amino acids. CDR1 and CDR2 (germline): MNHEY, SVGEGT. The V segment lost 7 bases and the J segment 0 bases; nucleotides outside the gene matches: 6. The DNA for the CDR3 is TGTGCCAGCAACCCGGACAGGATTAGCAATCAGCCCCAGCATTTT. It specifies CASNPDRISNQPQHF.

The genes are TRBV18 and TRBJ2-3; D ambiguous. CDR3 size: 14 residues. Trimming left V 0 bases short and J 3 bases short, with 7 bases between. Germline V lookup: CDR1 KGHSH, CDR2 LQKENI. This CDR3 is CASSPPSETDTQYF. The CDR3 region has the DNA TGTGCCAGCTCACCACCGTCAGAGACAGATACGCAGTATTTT.

The genes are TRBV15 and TRBJ2-1; 7 bases map to TRBD2. After removal of 5 bases from V and 5 bases from J, the junction contained 9 bases not matched to a gene. This CDR3 has 15 amino acids. The germline CDR1 and CDR2 sequences are LNHNV and YYDKDF (reference sequence). CDR3 sequence reads: CATSLGLGANNEQFF. DNA for the CDR3: TGTGCCACCAGCCTCGGACTAGGAGCTAACAATGAGCAGTTCTTC.

The chain links TRBV12-3 or TRBV12-4 to TRBJ2-5; no clear D gene. The CDR3 is 13 amino acids. Trimming cost V 4 bases and J 3 bases, with 9 bases left between them. The CDR3 bases are TGTGCCAGCAGTTCCCGACGGGAAGAGACCCAGTACTTC. The encoded protein is CASSSRREETQYF.